This T cell receptor (beta chain) emerged from a study of molecular identifiers for immune sequencing clone quantification. CD8+CD4-CCR7+CD45RA+ cells were sorted as naive CD8 T cells. Per germline, CDR1 SEHNR and CDR2 FQNEAQ (reference sequence). The CDR3 covers 16 residues. Trimming took 0 bases from V and 2 from J; bases not matched to a gene: 3. Many counts were recorded for this clonotype. Its matching antigen is unknown. Study findings and constraints: It was shown that clones above 20 RNA copies held over 97% of effector molecules, but under 1% in naive cells.

TCRdb re-called the PCR reads with MiXCR, one entry per CDR3 protein. The table has some 650,000 distinct CDR3 sequences, approximately 20% seen once. Sequencing was done on a sample of naive CD8+ T cells from blood, with Jurkat cell RNA spiked in. Documented subset: FACS-sorted CD8+CD4-CCR7+CD45RA+ naive T cells. The TCR originated in a human donor in good health. Some libraries in this study had Jurkat cell RNA spiked in. The gene calls are TRBV7-9 and TRBJ2-1; 8 bases agree with TRBD1. CDR3 DNA: TGTGCCAGCAGCTTAGCTACAGGGGGGACCTACAATGAGCAGTTCTTC. Translation: CASSLATGGTYNEQFF.